This TCR beta chain was obtained from a study of vaccination and CD4 T cells after COVID-19. Study-wide background: Cultures that served as controls received a CEFX pool, an HIV-1 Nef pool, or no peptide.

On this clonotype: Its antigen is not identified.

Regarding treatment: roughly ten-day PBMC culture with coronavirus spike peptide pools or control peptides (ViraFEST assay). Antigen-specific T cells were expanded with peptide pools by ViraFEST, and TCRs were then sequenced. Once obtained from cultured CD4+ T cells, the DNA was sequenced using the Oncomine TCR Beta short-read assay. Each CDR3 protein gets one entry after TCRdb re-called the PCR reads with MiXCR. The sample comprises approximately 19,000 distinct CDR3 sequences, roughly 78% of which are singletons, and roughly 17% rests with the top ten. The CDR3 covers 14 residues. CDR1 GTSNPN and CDR2 SVGIG come from the germline V gene (reference sequence). Trimming stripped 3 bases from V and 1 base from J, with 11 bases between.

The chain has TRBV30 and TRBJ2-3, with TRBD2 as a possible D gene (5 bases). The material sequenced was CD4+ T cells from blood, cultured in vitro, taken after SARS-CoV-2 vaccination. The TCR comes from a human donor who received a COVID-19 vaccine. CDR3 DNA: TGTGCCTGGAGACGCAAGGGAGGCACAGATACGCAGTATTTT. Protein: CAWRRKGGTDTQYF.